Sequencing of this T cell receptor (beta chain) was carried out in a study of T cells in Graves' hyperthyroidism and ophthalmopathy. Regarding the study as a whole: In the blood, most expanded thyroid clonotypes above 0.001 appeared as well.

For Graves' hyperthyroidism to be stable, ophthalmopathy could not progress within 18 months. Fresh 10 ml peripheral blood yielded PBMCs. Germline CDR1 LGHDT, CDR2 YNNKEL (reference sequence). Trimming took off 1 base at V and 3 bases at J, with 4 bases between the two ends. The CDR3 loop spans 12 amino acids. About this clonotype itself: Antigen: not known.

Using RNA transcripts as the source, TCR beta CDR3 regions were amplified. Primed by the HTBI set, a first-round RT-PCR was run on the TCR CDR3. TCRdb independently ran MiXCR on the multiplex PCR reads; one entry per CDR3 protein. This table has approximately 300,000 distinct CDR3 sequences, around a sixth appearing once. The sequence derives from a man aged 25 to 40 with Graves' hyperthyroidism. J is TRBJ2-7 and V is TRBV3-1; D not certain. Sequencing was carried out using blood. In DNA form, the CDR3 reads TGTGCCAGCAGCCAAGCACACTACGAGCAGTACTTC. It specifies CASSQAHYEQYF.